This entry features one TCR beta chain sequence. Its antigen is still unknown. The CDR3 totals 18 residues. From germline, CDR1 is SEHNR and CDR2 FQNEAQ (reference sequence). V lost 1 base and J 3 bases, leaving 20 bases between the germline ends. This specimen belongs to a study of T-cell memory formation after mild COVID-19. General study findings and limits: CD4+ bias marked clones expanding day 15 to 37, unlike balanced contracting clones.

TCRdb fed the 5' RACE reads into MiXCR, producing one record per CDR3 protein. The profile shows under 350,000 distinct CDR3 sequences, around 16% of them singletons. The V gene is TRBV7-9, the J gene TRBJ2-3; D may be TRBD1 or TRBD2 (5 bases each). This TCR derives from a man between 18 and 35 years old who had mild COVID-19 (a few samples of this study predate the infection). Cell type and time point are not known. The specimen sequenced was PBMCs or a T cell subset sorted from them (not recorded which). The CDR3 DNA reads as TGTGCCAGCAGCTTAGAGGGCCCCGGGGACCGGTGGACAGATACGCAGTATTTT. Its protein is CASSLEGPGDRWTDTQYF.